These T cell receptor beta chains were read from a single sample in a study of blood T cell repertoires in COVID-19. The table came from immunoSEQ multiplex PCR; TCRdb's copy has only in-frame clones and leaves some out. The sample yields more than 95,000 clones, about 75% seen once. The specimen sequenced was peripheral blood. These receptors originate from a woman aged 70-85 years with acute or convalescent COVID-19. CDR3s include the opening cysteine and the closing phenylalanine or tryptophan. A D gene is named only where the DNA matches it firmly. Size is stated for part of the rows, as once, few or many counts, or as a class when the clone is expanded.

TRBV18,-,-,TRBJ1-1,CASSPLRDTEAFF,TGTGCCAGCTCACCATTACGGGACACTGAAGCTTTCTTT
TRBV10-3,-,TRBD2,TRBJ2-1,CAISESSGGNYNEQFF,TGTGCCATCAGTGAGTCTAGCGGGGGGAATTACAATGAGCAGTTCTTC
TRBV19,-,-,TRBJ2-3,CASRLSGDTQYF,TGTGCCAGTAGGCTGAGTGGAGATACGCAGTATTTT
TRBV9,-,TRBD2,TRBJ2-1,CASSARTSGGYNEQFF,TGTGCCAGCAGCGCAAGAACTAGCGGGGGGTACAATGAGCAGTTCTTC
TRBV18,-,-,TRBJ1-2,CASSPAGVNGYTF,TGTGCCAGCTCCCCGGCGGGAGTGAACGGCTACACCTTC
TRBV6-5,-,-,TRBJ1-4,CASLGGATNEKLFF,TGTGCCAGCCTGGGGGGGGCAACTAATGAAAAACTGTTTTTT
TRBV6-5,few,-,TRBJ1-4,CASSSYFEKLFF,TGTGCCAGCAGTTCCTATTTCGAAAAACTGTTTTTT
TRBV5-1,-,TRBD1,TRBJ1-2,CASSLASGQGRYTF,TGCGCCAGCAGCTTGGCCTCGGGACAGGGGAGATACACCTTC
TRBV7-2,-,-,TRBJ1-5,CASSLEGVQPQHF,TGTGCCAGCAGCTTAGAGGGGGTACAGCCCCAGCATTTT
TRBV7-2,-,TRBD2,TRBJ2-5,CASSLKVGHGRETQYF,TGTGCCAGCAGCTTAAAGGTCGGCCACGGGAGGGAGACCCAGTACTTC
TRBV24-1,-,-,TRBJ2-1,CATSDWGSGGDEQFF,TGTGCCACCAGTGATTGGGGGTCGGGGGGCGATGAGCAGTTCTTC
TRBV9,-,TRBD2,TRBJ2-1,CASSAQGRGGPYNEQFF,TGTGCCAGCAGCGCCCAGGGGCGGGGGGGCCCCTACAATGAGCAGTTCTTC
TRBV4-1,-,-,TRBJ1-1,CASSLKAGPLNTEAFF,TGCGCCAGCAGCCTAAAGGCGGGGCCTTTGAACACTGAAGCTTTCTTT
TRBV18,-,-,TRBJ2-7,CASSPLAGAAYEQYF,TGTGCCAGCTCACCCTTGGCGGGGGCGGCCTACGAGCAGTACTTC
TRBV6-6,-,TRBD2,TRBJ2-3,CASTRTRTSGGAGEADTQYF,TGTGCCAGCACTCGAACCCGGACTAGCGGGGGGGCCGGAGAGGCAGATACGCAGTATTTT
TRBV14,many,TRBD2,TRBJ2-5,CASSPFAGGQVGQYF,TGTGCCAGCAGCCCGTTCGCGGGGGGCCAGGTTGGCCAGTACTTC
TRBV7-9,-,TRBD1,TRBJ1-2,CASMRTGGSGYTF,TGTGCCAGCATGAGAACAGGGGGTTCCGGCTACACCTTC
TRBV7-6,-,-,TRBJ2-1,CASSLDTLQGEQFF,TGTGCCAGCAGCTTAGACACCCTACAGGGTGAGCAGTTCTTC
TRBV7-2,-,-,TRBJ1-6,CASSLSRGGGASPLHF,TGTGCCAGCAGCTTATCTAGGGGCGGAGGGGCTTCACCCCTCCACTTT
TRBV12-3/TRBV12-4,-,TRBD2,TRBJ2-3,CASSYRGGDTQYF,TGTGCCAGCAGTTATCGCGGGGGAGATACGCAGTATTTT
TRBV5-1,-,-,TRBJ1-3,CASSSDSRSGNTIYF,TGCGCCAGCAGCTCAGACAGCCGCTCTGGAAACACCATATATTTT
TRBV7-9,-,-,TRBJ2-6,CASSFNRNSGANVLTF,TGTGCCAGCAGCTTTAACAGGAACTCTGGGGCCAACGTCCTGACTTTC
TRBV24-1,-,-,TRBJ1-2,CATSDSGSSKGYTF,TGTGCCACCAGTGATTCGGGATCCTCGAAGGGCTACACCTTC
TRBV3-1/TRBV3-2,-,-,TRBJ2-6,CASSQDMAGANVLTF,TGTGCCAGCAGCCAAGATATGGCAGGGGCCAACGTCCTGACTTTC
TRBV27,-,TRBD1,TRBJ1-5,CASSSSSRGDHQPQHF,TGTGCCAGCAGTTCCTCCTCCAGGGGGGATCATCAGCCCCAGCATTTT
TRBV11-3,-,-,TRBJ1-1,CASSFLVEEAFF,TGTGCCAGCAGCTTTTTGGTGGAGGAAGCTTTCTTT
TRBV7-9,-,-,TRBJ1-2,CASSLVSGRGSYGYTF,TGTGCCAGCAGCTTAGTGTCAGGGCGCGGGAGCTATGGCTACACCTTC
TRBV15,-,-,TRBJ1-3,CATSRDKTGRDSGNTIYF,TGTGCCACCAGCAGAGATAAGACAGGCCGAGACTCTGGAAACACCATATATTTT
TRBV3-1/TRBV3-2,-,-,TRBJ1-5,CASSQGRGLQPQHF,TGTGCCAGCAGCCAAGGCAGGGGATTGCAGCCCCAGCATTTT
TRBV19,-,TRBD1,TRBJ1-6,CASSIVGTGRDSPLHF,TGTGCCAGTAGTATCGTTGGGACAGGGAGGGATTCACCCCTCCACTTT
TRBV5-1,-,-,TRBJ2-6,CASRAGSSGANVLTF,TGCGCCAGCAGAGCAGGTAGCTCTGGGGCCAACGTCCTGACTTTC
TRBV5-1,-,-,TRBJ1-6,CASSLEAQGGNSPLHF,TGCGCCAGCAGCTTGGAAGCTCAGGGTGGAAATTCACCCCTCCACTTT
TRBV18,-,TRBD2,TRBJ2-3,CASSPLGGGSTDTQYF,TGTGCCAGCTCACCCCTCGGGGGGGGCAGCACAGATACGCAGTATTTT
TRBV5-1,once,-,TRBJ1-2,CASTKDTYGYTF,TGCGCCAGCACCAAGGACACCTATGGCTACACCTTC